This T cell receptor beta chain was recovered during a study of spatial heterogeneity in lung cancer. This clonotype has more than one count but fewer than ten. The time point is: sample taken at primary tumor resection. This CDR3 has 15 residues. V was trimmed by 0 bases and J by 11 bases, leaving 16 bases between them. The germline gives CDR1 LGHDT, CDR2 YNNKEL (reference sequence). TCRdb re-analysed the 5' RACE reads in MiXCR, keeping a single row per CDR3 protein. The sample records 35,000 to 45,000 distinct CDR3 sequences, roughly 6.5% being singletons. The genes are TRBV3-1 and TRBJ1-4; perhaps TRBD1 as D (6 bases). This receptor was taken from a female donor with early-stage non-small cell lung cancer. The specimen was PBMCs, collected at surgery. The CDR3: CASSQEQGMRTKLFF. CDR3 coding DNA: TGTGCCAGCAGCCAAGAGCAGGGGATGAGGACGAAACTGTTTTTT.